This T cell receptor (beta chain) was found in a study of response to subunit inactivated influenza vaccine. This clonotype was seen more than once but under ten times. The trim removed 2 bases at V and 4 bases at J, leaving 8 bases unmatched. The germline gives CDR1 SGHTA, CDR2 FQGTGA. There are 16 residues in the CDR3. TCRdb re-called the RT-PCR reads with MiXCR, one entry per CDR3 protein. The top ten clones hold 2.5% to 3.5% of a sample with some 550,000 distinct CDR3 sequences, under 30% of them seen once. The same data also went into a second study, on T cells expressing NK-cell markers. This second study says: Synthesis of TCR beta cDNA relied on 5'RACE template switching carrying UMIs. Sequencing of TCR beta repertoires drew on sorted CD3+CD56+NKG2C+, CD3+CD56+NKG2C- and CD3+CD56-NKG2C+ T cells. Among the eight sequenced donors, seven tested HCMV-seropositive and one tested seronegative. Whether expanded NKG2C+ T cell clones were HCMV-specific remained unclear.

This TCR came from a man in his fifties who received an inactivated influenza vaccine. V is TRBV7-3 and J is TRBJ2-1; 7 bases line up with TRBD1. Sequences were derived from CD4+ T cells sorted from PBMCs, sampled 11 to 12 days after vaccination. CDR3 sequence (DNA): TGTGCCAGCAGCTTATTAGGGGGCATGTCTTACAATGAGCAGTTCTTC. Translated: CASSLLGGMSYNEQFF. Using reference TRBV7-3 and TRBJ2-1 for the parts outside the CDR3, the full variable domain is GAGVSQTPSNKVTEKGKYVELRCDPISGHTALYWYRQSLGQGPEFLIYFQGTGAADDSGLPNDRFFAVRPEGSVSTLKIQRTERGDSAVYLCASSLLGGMSYNEQFFGPGTRLTVL.